This T cell receptor beta chain was found in a study of cytomegalovirus exposure and HLA in healthy donors (dated by TCRdb to the late 2010s). Turning to the overall study: In an earlier analysis of 450 to 750 of the donors, approximately 300 Gb of sequence data and 90 million to 120 million unique TCR beta sequences from 150 million to 200 million T cells were reported. Roughly 310 gigabases of sequencing data and some 85 million unique TCR sequences were included in an early release covering roughly 600 HLA-typed donors. Of the 300 to 500 genotyped donors, less than 90% were placed in the genetic ancestry cluster associated with self-reported Caucasian donors. The study aimed to test whether signatures of past pathogen exposure could be identified by cataloging public T cell receptors. The study profiled the T cell repertoires of 550 to 700 subjects by immunosequencing and related them to cytomegalovirus serostatus. Along with the roughly 710-subject first cohort, a separate validation cohort of roughly 110 different subjects was used. The study combined high-throughput TCR immunosequencing, statistical association of individual TCRs with disease status, and machine learning to predict cytomegalovirus infection status. To study patterns of TCR occurrence, a later analysis re-analyzed previously published TCR beta repertoires from 550 to 800 donors and added high-resolution HLA genotyping. The later analysis used no new phenotypic data to find candidate immune exposures, relying instead on TCR beta sequences and their occurrence across donors. To decide whether each TCR beta V gene segment behaved as functional or pseudogenic, an earlier analysis of some 600 of the donors relied on high-throughput TCR beta sequencing. Donor age, sex, ethnicity and CMV serostatus were compiled alongside the repertoire data. In a later genetic analysis, genome-wide SNP genotypes for about 65% of the roughly 700 donors were used, and that subset was treated as a discovery cohort. All discovery cohort repertoires had been generated using a single sequencing platform. Class I and class II HLA loci were covered by the typing at four-digit resolution. The number of typed donors differed by locus: about 620-640 for A, B, C, DRB1 and DQB1; about 520 for DQA1; roughly 600 for DPA1; and around 490 for DPB1. Because of strong linkage in the cohort, five DR-DQ haplotypes were treated as single units for association and clustering. Among almost 400 genotyped donors of the cohort, an average of roughly 240,000 unique TCR beta nucleotide sequences were sequenced per donor, approximately 20% of them non-productive.

Broader findings and caveats from the paper: A later analysis found that most CMV-associated TCR beta chains appeared HLA-restricted, with HLA associations seemingly driven largely by CMV exposure. Because HLA typing was unavailable for some donors at each locus, only the typed subset was used in association tests. A later genetic analysis reported fewer N-insertions in productive TCRs among donors in an Asian-associated ancestry cluster than the roughly 620-donor mean. The only immune exposure information available for the cohort was CMV serostatus. Because the 87-base-pair reads could not distinguish some IMGT-functional V segments, including TRBV6-2 and TRBV6-3, those segments were excluded. Strong co-occurrence of HLA alleles, especially DR and DQ, made assigning TCR associations to individual alleles difficult. Approximately 18 rarely observed V segments, including chromosome 9 orphons, were excluded from the earlier analysis of about 500 of the donors because counts were too low. In a later analysis, HLA-associated TCR beta chains showed more clonal expansion and lower generation probabilities than non-associated chains that were equally common. A few of the identified cytomegalovirus-associated TCR beta chains were confirmed in vitro to be specific for cytomegalovirus antigens. The authors suggested that the approach could potentially be generalized to other disease states and immunological phenotypes. Broadly in line with IMGT annotations, most TCR beta V segments showed up in productive rearrangements about 87% or about 30% of the time in an earlier analysis of roughly 590 of the donors. The classifier was reported to diagnose cytomegalovirus status with high specificity and sensitivity in both the original cohort and the validation cohort. In a later analysis, TCR association rates were found to vary across HLA loci, with the most associated TCRs seen for DRB1 alleles and the fewest for HLA-C alleles. A total of roughly 160 TCR beta chains were listed by the study as associated with cytomegalovirus. The cohort was sequenced for TCR beta chains only, and without alpha or paired-chain data the features that could be detected were limited. Roughly uniform sequencing depth across donors was assumed in presence/absence analyses, although this assumption may not hold. A cluster of highly shared sequence variants was judged likely to represent a technical artifact of the sequencing pipeline. A further reported finding was that TCR beta sequences accurately predicted the HLA-A and HLA-B alleles for most subjects in the first cohort. Most TCR sequences were seen in very few donors, while some public TCRs were found in many individuals. A later analysis reported that several top co-occurrence clusters appeared linked to parvovirus B19, influenza, CMV and Epstein-Barr virus. V-gene and J-gene trimming of TCR beta chains was associated with a missense DCLRE1C variant in a later genetic analysis, and the association was replicated in an independent cohort. Linkage disequilibrium might explain the correlated functional status among segregating V segments, but an unknown experimental factor could not be excluded. Specific HLA alleles were associated with over 15,000 TCR beta sequences at a false discovery rate of 0.05 in a later analysis.

Notes on this clone: This receptor's antigen is unknown. Base qualities were left out, and no much larger clone turns up one base away.

The cohort comprised around 700 healthy bone marrow donors. All cohort members were sampled while nominally healthy, although unrecorded immune exposures were likely present. The donor tested CMV seronegative and was one of the 352 seronegative cohort members. Every donor gave a peripheral blood sample, and the peripheral blood mononuclear cells from that sample were used for TCR beta sequencing. Genomic DNA extraction from the blood cell samples was performed with the Qiagen DNeasy Blood Extraction Kit. Libraries were built with the immunoSEQ multiplex PCR assay. For the multiplex PCR, a mixture combining 60 forward primers for TCR Vbeta segments and 13 reverse primers for TCR Jbeta segments was used. The CDR3 region of rearranged TCR beta genes was amplified from genomic DNA with a multiplex PCR assay. On the Illumina HiSeq System, the amplified TCR beta libraries were sequenced as 87-base-pair reads. The authors' analysis ran thus. A later analysis counted 75 million to 100 million unique TCR beta chains across the 600 to 850 repertoires, and 9 million to 14 million of these chains were shared by at least two donors. Raw reads were error-corrected and collapsed into unique sequences with a nearest-neighbor algorithm that merged closely related sequences to remove PCR and sequencing errors. Alignment of CDR3 sequences to IMGT reference sequences was used to assign V, D and J gene segments. For a sequence to be retained, at least a six-nucleotide match to both a V gene segment and a J gene segment was required. A rearrangement was called productive if the CDR3 had no stop codons and remained in frame with V and J, and every other rearrangement was called non-productive. CDR3 was defined according to IMGT convention as the region running from the second conserved V-encoded cysteine to the conserved J-encoded phenylalanine. Sequences without an unambiguous match to a single V gene segment were excluded from the earlier analysis of approximately 600 of the donors. An earlier analysis of about 590 of the donors classified V segments as functional when productive rearrangements were above 56.7% and as segregating when the standard deviation between donors was above 5%. A statistical classification framework was built for diagnosing cytomegalovirus status from the catalog of TCR beta chain sequences. In a later analysis, TCR nucleotide sequences were compared against IMGT/GENE-DB human TR gene sequences so that V and J genes could be assigned. In a later analysis, CDR3 sequences and most-parsimonious VDJ recombination scenarios were assigned using the TCRdist pipeline. In a later analysis, every TCR beta chain was defined by the combination of its CDR3 amino acid sequence and its V-gene family, and reads without a unique V-gene family were dropped. As a way to deal with suspected cross-contamination and a sequencing artifact, a later analysis dropped 450 to 700 nucleotide sequences that were highly shared and had low generation probability. In a later analysis, a clonal expansion index for each public chain was calculated from normalized within-repertoire ranks of inferred template counts. In a later analysis, generation probabilities were computed with a VDJ recombination model fitted to out-of-frame rearrangements, and the resulting probabilities were checked against IGoR. Hypergeometric tests were used in a later analysis to score TCR-TCR, TCR-HLA and TCR-CMV co-occurrence, with a repertoire-size bias correction applied to the TCR pairs. To estimate false discovery rates, a later analysis permuted the HLA or CMV assignments 20 times. A later analysis grouped co-occurring TCRs with DBSCAN, adding TCRdist sequence similarity when clustering within HLA-allele-positive subsets. For co-occurrence clustering, repertoires with fewer than 30,000 or more than 120,000 public chains were excluded, along with several repertoires with anomalous nucleotide sharing. What TCRdb holds here is the immuneACCESS table cut down to in-frame rearrangements. Part of the clones is not present; checked against another copy, under half of the missing clones reflect an unresolved V gene, and the others are unexplained. The DNA was the basis for D and trimming; V, J and clone size are from that table. The sample table records some 200,000 clones; more than 80% of these occur just once. 0.5% to 0.8% of the sample is held by the ten biggest clonotypes.

Its CDR3 holds 16 amino acids, cysteine through phenylalanine. The retained sequence is limited to the CDR3, 48 bases, with the frame set at the first base. Trimming leaves V shorter by 4 bases and J shorter by 4 bases, with the junction holding 6 bases beyond the gene matches. For CDR1 and CDR2, the germline V gene (reference sequence) lists LNHDA and SQIVND. Rearrangement joined TRBV19 to TRBJ1-4; 10 nucleotides in the junction match TRBD1. The receptor was derived from a boy aged 5 to 17 in good health and CMV-seronegative. The source material was PBMCs. The DNA sequence follows: TGTGCCAGTAGTAATCCCGGGACAGGGGATAATGAAAAACTGTTTTTT. This translates into CASSNPGTGDNEKLFF.